A selection of T cell receptor beta chains follows, all from one sample in a study of T cells in Graves' hyperthyroidism and ophthalmopathy. TCRdb re-called the multiplex PCR reads through MiXCR, storing one row per CDR3 protein. The sample has around 700,000 distinct CDR3 sequences; around 19% are singletons. The sequenced material came from blood. Receptors were obtained from a woman aged 45-60 years with Graves' hyperthyroidism that later progressed to Graves' ophthalmopathy. CDR3s include the opening cysteine and the closing phenylalanine or tryptophan. The order of the fields is clone size, D gene, J gene, V gene, CDR3 length, CDR3 protein, CDR3 DNA. A D gene is named only where the DNA matches it firmly. Clone size is shown for a subset of rows, as once, few, many or a class of expanded clone.

>few|-|TRBJ2-2|TRBV20-1|18
CSARDPLPGQTNTGELFF
TGCAGTGCTAGAGATCCCCTTCCGGGACAAACGAACACCGGGGAGCTGTTTTTT
>many|-|TRBJ2-5|TRBV5-1|11
CASSSEGTQYF
TGCGCCAGCAGTTCAGAGGGGACCCAGTACTTC
>-|-|TRBJ1-6|TRBV10-3|15
CAIRRGGESNSPLHF
TGTGCCATCAGGAGAGGAGGGGAATCGAATTCACCCCTCCACTTT
>many|-|TRBJ2-5|TRBV12-3/TRBV12-4|12
CASRGLQETQYF
TGTGCCAGCAGGGGGCTCCAAGAGACCCAGTACTTC
>-|-|TRBJ1-1|TRBV20-1|12
CSARDEGTEAFF
TGCAGTGCTAGAGATGAGGGCACTGAAGCTTTCTTT
>many|TRBD2|TRBJ2-1|TRBV3-1|17
CASSQDGSGASYNEQFF
TGTGCCAGCAGCCAAGATGGTAGCGGGGCAAGCTACAATGAGCAGTTCTTC
>-|-|TRBJ1-4|TRBV2|16
CAGSDLTTTTNEKLFF
TGTGCCGGCAGTGATCTTACTACGACAACTAATGAAAAACTGTTTTTT
>-|-|TRBJ2-7|TRBV27|15
CASSLTAGRYSEQYF
TGTGCCAGCAGTTTAACGGCAGGGAGGTATTCGGAGCAGTACTTC
>many|-|TRBJ1-2|TRBV7-8|12
CASSMGHDGYTF
TGTGCCAGCAGCATGGGACACGACGGCTACACCTTC
>-|-|TRBJ2-2|TRBV30|15
CAWGTPGQSTGELFF
TGTGCCTGGGGGACTCCGGGACAGAGTACCGGGGAGCTGTTTTTT
>few|-|TRBJ1-3|TRBV10-3|15
CAISDAKGSGNTIYF
TGTGCCATCAGTGACGCAAAGGGGTCTGGAAACACCATATATTTT
>once|-|TRBJ2-1|TRBV5-1|16
CASSLSGGEMTNEQFF
TGCGCCAGCAGCTTGTCTGGGGGCGAAATGACGAATGAGCAGTTCTTC
>many|-|TRBJ1-6|TRBV6-6|12
CASSYPGSPLHF
TGTGCCAGCAGTTACCCCGGGTCACCCCTCCACTTT
>few|-|TRBJ1-1|TRBV20-1|15
CSARESLGGMAEAFF
TGCAGTGCTAGAGAATCGCTTGGGGGGATGGCTGAAGCTTTCTTT
>many|-|TRBJ2-5|TRBV3-1|13
CASSQGRRETQYF
TGTGCCAGCAGCCAAGGGAGGCGGGAGACCCAGTACTTC
>few|TRBD2|TRBJ2-2|TRBV9|18
CASSVTWIAGPTTGELFF
TGTGCCAGCAGCGTAACTTGGATAGCGGGGCCAACCACCGGGGAGCTGTTTTTT
>-|-|TRBJ2-1|TRBV25-1|14
CASSLGTRRSEQFF
TGTGCCAGCAGTCTTGGGACGCGAAGGAGTGAGCAGTTCTTC
>-|-|TRBJ1-4|TRBV19|14
CASSMGGEYEKLFF
TGTGCCAGTAGTATGGGAGGAGAGTATGAAAAACTGTTTTTT
>many|TRBD1|TRBJ1-2|TRBV6-1|15
CASSERGTVNYGYTF
TGTGCCAGCAGTGAAAGGGGGACAGTCAACTATGGCTACACCTTC
>few|TRBD1|TRBJ2-7|TRBV27|15
CASSSPKQGYYEQYF
TGTGCCAGCAGTTCCCCCAAACAGGGGTACTACGAGCAGTACTTC
>many|-|TRBJ1-2|TRBV12-3/TRBV12-4|13
CASSLGRSLGYTF
TGTGCCAGCAGTTTAGGACGGAGCCTTGGCTACACCTTC
>-|TRBD2|TRBJ2-3|TRBV7-9|17
CASSPPPTSGPTDTQYF
TGTGCCAGCAGTCCCCCCCCCACTAGCGGCCCCACAGATACGCAGTATTTT
>-|-|TRBJ1-1|TRBV29-1|14
CSVYLVGLDTEAFF
TGCAGCGTCTACCTCGTCGGGCTCGACACTGAAGCTTTCTTT
>few|-|TRBJ2-1|TRBV11-2|15
CASSLDPGPYNEQFF
TGTGCCAGCAGCTTGGACCCGGGCCCCTACAATGAGCAGTTCTTC
>-|-|TRBJ1-2|TRBV9|12
CASSVATGLPTF
TGTGCCAGCAGCGTAGCTACGGGGCTCCCCACCTTC
>once|-|TRBJ1-1|TRBV15|16
CATSRLSNMMNTEASF
TGTGCCACCAGCAGATTGTCTAACATGATGAACACTGAAGCTTCCTTT
>many|-|TRBJ1-3|TRBV18|13
CASSPAGRNTIYF
TGTGCCAGCTCACCAGCAGGGAGAAACACCATATATTTT
>many|-|TRBJ2-2|TRBV14|14
CASSQAFSSGELFF
TGTGCCAGCAGCCAAGCGTTCAGTTCCGGGGAGCTGTTTTTT
>-|-|TRBJ1-6|TRBV7-8|19
CASSLGGQTAAVYNSPLHF
TGTGCCAGCAGCTTAGGCGGACAAACCGCGGCAGTTTATAATTCACCCCTCCACTTT
>few|-|TRBJ2-3|TRBV3-1|13
CASSQDPGDTQYF
TGTGCCAGCAGCCAAGATCCAGGAGATACGCAGTATTTT
>-|-|TRBJ2-7|TRBV20-1|12
CSASQDSYEQYF
TGCAGTGCCTCTCAGGACAGCTACGAGCAGTACTTC
>-|TRBD1|TRBJ2-2|TRBV7-2|15
CASSPEGDRVGELFF
TGTGCCAGCAGCCCCGAAGGGGACAGGGTCGGGGAGCTGTTTTTT
>-|TRBD1|TRBJ2-1|TRBV6-2/TRBV6-3|13
CASITGTDNEQFF
TGTGCCAGCATTACCGGGACAGACAATGAGCAGTTCTTC
>-|-|TRBJ2-5|TRBV5-1|14
CASSFRIGQETQYF
TGCGCCAGCAGCTTCAGGATCGGCCAAGAGACCCAGTACTTC
>many|TRBD1|TRBJ1-4|TRBV3-1|16
CASSLGQAATNEKLFF
TGTGCCAGCAGCCTGGGACAGGCCGCAACTAATGAAAAACTGTTTTTT
>once|TRBD2|TRBJ2-1|TRBV19|15
CASTKGRTGGNEQFF
TGTGCCAGTACCAAGGGACGTACCGGGGGGAATGAGCAGTTCTTC
>once|TRBD2|TRBJ2-1|TRBV6-1|18
CAISDLIRLAGVYNEQFF
TGTGCCATCAGTGACCTCATCAGACTAGCGGGGGTATACAATGAGCAGTTCTTC
>-|TRBD1|TRBJ1-1|TRBV7-6|14
CASIQEAGGGEAFF
TGTGCCAGCATCCAGGAGGCAGGGGGGGGCGAAGCTTTCTTT
>-|-|TRBJ2-2|TRBV15|15
CATGRDSSNTGELFF
TGTGCCACAGGCCGGGACTCCTCGAACACCGGGGAGCTGTTTTTT
>-|-|TRBJ1-4|TRBV2|13
CASSVDRSEKLFF
TGTGCCAGCAGCGTTGACAGAAGTGAAAAACTGTTTTTT
>-|-|TRBJ1-2|TRBV14|13
CASSQDINYGYTF
TGTGCCAGCAGCCAAGACATTAACTATGGCTACACCTTC
>-|-|TRBJ1-5|TRBV12-3/TRBV12-4|15
CASSPLIEGIQPQHF
TGTGCCAGCAGTCCCCTTATTGAAGGGATTCAGCCCCAGCATTTT
>few|TRBD1|TRBJ2-1|TRBV6-1|14
CASRKGQGINEQFF
TGTGCCAGCAGAAAGGGACAGGGGATCAATGAGCAGTTCTTC
>-|-|TRBJ1-2|TRBV5-6|13
CATARDNFYGYTF
TGTGCCACCGCCAGGGACAACTTCTATGGCTACACCTTC
>few|-|TRBJ1-5|TRBV12-3/TRBV12-4|13
CASSDTDAQPQHF
TGTGCCAGCAGTGATACGGACGCTCAGCCCCAGCATTTT
>many|TRBD1|TRBJ2-1|TRBV18|16
CASSPPGTGGSNEQFF
TGTGCCAGCTCACCACCGGGGACAGGGGGGTCCAATGAGCAGTTCTTC
>many|-|TRBJ2-1|TRBV11-3|17
CASSLGAGRQLHNEQFF
TGTGCCAGCAGCTTAGGAGCGGGTCGGCAGCTTCACAATGAGCAGTTCTTC
>many|-|TRBJ2-3|TRBV12-3/TRBV12-4|16
CASSFPPGGSTDTQYF
TGTGCCAGCAGTTTCCCCCCGGGCGGGAGCACAGATACGCAGTATTTT
>-|TRBD2|TRBJ2-1|TRBV4-1|17
CASSLRVRSGGSNEQFF
TGCGCCAGCAGCCTCCGAGTTCGTAGCGGGGGGTCCAATGAGCAGTTCTTC
>few|TRBD1|TRBJ2-1|TRBV10-3|15
CAISDLQDRGNEQFF
TGTGCCATCAGCGATCTGCAGGACAGGGGTAATGAGCAGTTCTTC
>-|TRBD1|TRBJ2-5|TRBV3-1|15
CASSQGGTVGETQYF
TGTGCCAGCAGCCAAGGGGGGACAGTGGGGGAGACCCAGTACTTC
>many|-|TRBJ2-5|TRBV2|15
CASSEDKGIWETQYF
TGTGCCAGCAGTGAAGATAAGGGGATCTGGGAGACCCAGTACTTC
>few|-|TRBJ2-1|TRBV20-1|12
CSARLELSEQFF
TGCAGTGCCAGACTAGAGCTTAGTGAGCAGTTCTTC
>-|-|TRBJ1-2|TRBV29-1|13
CSVEGTAQRGYTF
TGCAGCGTTGAGGGTACAGCTCAGCGGGGCTACACCTTC
>-|-|TRBJ1-1|TRBV27|16
CASSLLGTRMNTEAFF
TGTGCCAGCAGTCTTCTTGGCACCCGGATGAACACTGAAGCTTTCTTT
>few|TRBD1|TRBJ1-2|TRBV12-3/TRBV12-4|15
CASSFRAGGFYGYTF
TGTGCCAGCAGTTTCAGGGCAGGGGGTTTCTATGGCTACACCTTC